The subject of this entry is one TCR beta chain. Its matching antigen is unknown. Germline V gene data show CDR1 as SEHNR and CDR2 as FQNEAQ (reference sequence). This CDR3 contains 12 residues. V dropped 7 bases and J dropped 2 bases, with 7 bases sitting between them. MiXCR, applied by TCRdb to the reads, yields one record per CDR3 protein. This table holds around 800,000 distinct CDR3 sequences, 32% found once. These data are taken from a study of T cell repertoires in cytomegalovirus infection. Study details: CMV epitopes that were recently identified and HLA-C-restricted were used alongside well-studied HLA-B-restricted ones. Through public TCR beta signatures, both CMV infection and matching HLA type were indicated.

Study findings and constraints: Clonotype analysis showed dominance of the ex vivo response by HLA-C-restricted CMV-specific TCR beta clonotypes. The cumulative frequency of public TCR beta families distinguished individuals who carried CMV together with the relevant HLA.

This chain links TRBV7-9 with TRBJ2-3; D unresolved. Sequenced here: cultured CD8+ T cells from PBMCs, sampled from culture after CMV antigen stimulation. The sequence derives from a human donor in good health (CMV status not recorded). Some clones in this sample may be carry-over from other donors' samples. CDR3 DNA sequence: TGTGCCAGCACTGCGGACACAGATACGCAGTATTTT. Encoded protein: CASTADTDTQYF.